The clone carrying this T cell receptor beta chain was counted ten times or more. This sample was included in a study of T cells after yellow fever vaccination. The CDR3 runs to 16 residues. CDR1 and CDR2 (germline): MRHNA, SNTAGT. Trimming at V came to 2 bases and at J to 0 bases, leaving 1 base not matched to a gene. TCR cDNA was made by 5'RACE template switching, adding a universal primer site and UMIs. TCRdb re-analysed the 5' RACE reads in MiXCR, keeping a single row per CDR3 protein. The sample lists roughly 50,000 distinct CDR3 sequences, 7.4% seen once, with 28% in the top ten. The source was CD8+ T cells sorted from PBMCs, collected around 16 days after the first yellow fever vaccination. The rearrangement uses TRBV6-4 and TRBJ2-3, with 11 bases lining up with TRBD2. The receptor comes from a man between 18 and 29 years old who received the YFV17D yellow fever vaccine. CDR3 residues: CASSDLAGGSTDTQYF. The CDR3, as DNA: TGTGCCAGCAGTGACCTAGCGGGGGGTAGCACAGATACGCAGTATTTT.